Shown below are 30 T cell receptor beta chains from a single sample sequenced in a study of cytomegalovirus exposure and HLA in healthy donors. Libraries were prepared by immunoSEQ multiplex PCR; TCRdb keeps only in-frame clonotypes and omits some of them. The sample lists roughly 110,000 clones, around 90% occurring once. Sequenced input: PBMCs. The receptors here all came from a woman younger than 35 in good health and CMV-seropositive.

Regarding this clone: The same CDR3 arises from other DNA sequences in this sample as well. V gene TRBV27 combines with J gene TRBJ1-1; 8 bases match TRBD1. V lost 5 bases and J lost 5; bases outside the gene matches: 7. The CDR3 contains 14 residues. Germline loops: CDR1 MNHEY, CDR2 SMNVEV (reference sequence). CDR3 sequence: CASSPQGAGTEAFF. The CDR3 coding sequence is TGTGCCAGCAGTCCTCAGGGGGCAGGTACTGAAGCTTTCTTT.

The chain has TRBV28 and TRBJ1-5; no clear D gene. Germline CDR1 MDHEN, CDR2 SYDVKM. CDR3 length: 12 amino acids. Trimming removed 3 bases at V and 4 bases at J, with 4 bases between. CDR3 residues: CASSFPNQPQHF. DNA of the CDR3: TGTGCCAGCAGTTTCCCGAATCAGCCCCAGCATTTT.

The chain links TRBV7-9 to TRBJ2-7, with a possible D match to TRBD1 (6 bases). This CDR3 has 13 residues. Trimming shortened V by 3 bases and J by 3 bases, and 9 bases separated the two germline ends. Germline assignment: CDR1 SEHNR and CDR2 FQNEAQ (reference sequence). CDR3 amino acids: CASSFGQNYEQYV. CDR3 DNA sequence: TGTGCCAGCAGCTTCGGACAGAACTACGAGCAGTACGTC.

This clone is a singleton in its sample. This chain connects TRBV7-6 to TRBJ2-2; perhaps TRBD1 as D (6 bases). Trimming pared 2 bases from V and 3 bases from J, leaving 13 bases between. CDR3 length equals 16 residues. CDR1 and CDR2 (germline): SGHVS, FNYEAQ. The CDR3 DNA is TGTGCCAGCAGCTTAATCGAGGGGGTAGACACCGGGGAGCTGTTTTTT. It is translated as CASSLIEGVDTGELFF.

In DNA, the CDR3 is TGTGCCAGCATGGAGGGGGCTAGCACAGATACGCAGTATTTT. Protein: CASMEGASTDTQYF. This chain joins TRBV2 and TRBJ2-3; tentative D call: TRBD1 (7 bases). Trimming left V 7 bases short and J 0 bases short, with 11 bases between. The germline V gene has CDR1 SNHLY and CDR2 FYNNEI. The CDR3 spans 14 residues.

This chain joins TRBV7-2 and TRBJ1-2; D unresolved. Trimming took off 2 bases at V and 2 bases at J, with 3 bases between the two ends. CDR1 is SGHTA, CDR2 FQGNSA, per germline. The CDR3 length is 12 residues. DNA for the CDR3: TGTGCCAGCAGCTTACAGAACTATGGCTACACCTTC. Its protein product is CASSLQNYGYTF.

The rearrangement joins TRBV7-8 to TRBJ2-2; D possibly corresponds to TRBD1 (6 bases). This CDR3 comprises 14 residues. CDR1 SGHVS and CDR2 FQNEAQ come from the germline V gene. Trimming removed 5 bases at V and 5 bases at J, with 12 bases between. CDR3 sequence: CASSTPRGTGELFF. The CDR3 nucleotides read TGTGCCAGCAGCACCCCAAGGGGGACCGGGGAGCTGTTTTTT.

The V and J genes are TRBV28 and TRBJ2-7, with D perhaps TRBD2 (5 bases). Germline loops: CDR1 MDHEN, CDR2 SYDVKM. The CDR3 sequence is 13 residues long. Trimming removed 6 bases at V and 2 bases at J, with 11 bases between. CDR3 DNA: TGTGCCAGCAGCCCGGGATTAACCTACGAGCAGTACGTC. Protein: CASSPGLTYEQYV.

Written as DNA, the CDR3 is TGTGCCAGCAATTACCCAGGTCTTACCCAGTACTTC. This sequence encodes CASNYPGLTQYF. The rearrangement links TRBV2 to TRBJ2-5; D unclear. Trimming stripped 7 bases from V and 8 bases from J, with 14 bases between. Germline V CDR1 and CDR2: SNHLY, FYNNEI. The CDR3 is 12 amino acids.

Comments on this clone: At one boundary the junction diverges from the germline segment, which might be a read error. This sequence joins TRBV7-7 and TRBJ1-2, with 8 bases aligning to TRBD1. This CDR3 region has 14 residues. Per the germline V gene, CDR1 is SSHAT and CDR2 is FNYEAQ (reference sequence). The CDR3 loop is CASSSQTGAYGYTF. The CDR3 bases are TGTGCTAGCAGCTCACAGACAGGGGCTTATGGCTACACCTTC.

The chain employs TRBV11-2 and TRBJ2-7; weak D call: TRBD1 (5 bases). Trimming removed 1 base from V and 2 bases from J, with 15 bases in between. Per the germline V gene, CDR1 is SGHAT and CDR2 is FQNNGV. The CDR3 spans 16 residues. DNA of the CDR3: TGTGCCAGCAGCTTAGCGGCAGGGTATAGGGCCTACGAGCAGTACTTC. Residues: CASSLAAGYRAYEQYF.

The gene calls are TRBV7-8 and TRBJ1-2; D may be TRBD1 (6 bases). CDR1 and CDR2 from the germline V gene are SGHVS and FQNEAQ. The V end was cut by 5 bases, the J end by 5 bases, with 18 bases between. CDR3 size: 15 residues. The CDR3 nucleotides are TGTGCCAGCAGCACCGGGCTCAGGGGCGGGTATGGCTACACCTTC. Encoded protein: CASSTGLRGGYGYTF.

The chain combines TRBV1 with TRBJ1-6; TRBD1 was called by the table and not checked on the DNA. TRBV1 is a pseudogene locus. This CDR3 has 17 amino acids. The CDR3 DNA is TGCACCAGCAGCCAAGATGGCTTGACAGGGGGGAATTCACCCCTCCACTTT. Translated, it gives CTSSQDGLTGGNSPLHF.

This clone has more than one count but fewer than ten. V and J are TRBV2 and TRBJ2-7; 14 nucleotides match TRBD2. This CDR3 has 14 residues. Germline-derived CDR1 and CDR2 are SNHLY and FYNNEI. V shed 9 bases and J 1 base; nucleotides not matched to a gene: 2. CDR3 DNA sequence: TGTGCCAGTTGGACTAGCGGGGGGTCCTACGAGCAGTACTTC. Protein product: CASWTSGGSYEQYF.

V and J are TRBV11-2 and TRBJ2-3; weak D call: TRBD2 (5 bases). The length of the CDR3 is 14 residues. The germline CDR1 and CDR2 sequences are SGHAT and FQNNGV. Trimming shortened V by 2 bases and J by 4 bases, and 10 bases separated the two germline ends. The CDR3 DNA reads TGTGCCAGCAGCTTAAATCCCGGGGCAGATACGCAGTATTTT. Protein sequence: CASSLNPGADTQYF.

The chain carries TRBV7-2 and TRBJ2-3; no clear D gene. Deletions cut 3 bases from V and 5 bases from J, with 9 bases between. Germline assignment: CDR1 SGHTA and CDR2 FQGNSA. The length of the CDR3 is 13 residues. CDR3: CASSFEDLDTQYF. As DNA, the CDR3 is TGTGCCAGCAGCTTCGAGGATCTAGATACGCAGTATTTT.

The gene calls are TRBV28 and TRBJ1-5, with D perhaps matching TRBD1 (6 bases). This CDR3 is built from 17 residues. V was cut by 5 bases and J by 0 bases, with 17 bases left in between. Germline values: CDR1 MDHEN, CDR2 SYDVKM. CDR3 bases: TGTGCCAGCAGTCCCACCCAGACAGGCTTTAGCAATCAGCCCCAGCATTTT. Translation: CASSPTQTGFSNQPQHF.

The gene calls are TRBV18 and TRBJ2-5, with TRBD2 identical over 12 bases. V gave up 1 base and J gave up 2 bases; unmatched junction bases: 2. This CDR3 has 16 amino acids. Germline lookup yields CDR1 KGHSH and CDR2 LQKENI. In nucleotides, the CDR3 is TGTGCCAGCTCACCACAACTAGCGGGGGGACAAGAGACCCAGTACTTC. It translates to CASSPQLAGGQETQYF.

The rearrangement uses TRBV10-2 and TRBJ2-3; 9 bases are a match to TRBD2. The CDR3 totals 16 residues. Per the germline V gene, CDR1 is WSHSY and CDR2 is SAAADI. The ends lost 1 base at V and 1 base at J; junction bases unmatched: 3. CDR3 protein: CASSEWGGGGTDTQYF. Written as DNA, the CDR3 is TGCGCCAGCAGTGAGTGGGGCGGGGGGGGCACAGATACGCAGTATTTT.

V usage is TRBV19 and J usage is TRBJ2-7, with D possibly matching TRBD1 (6 bases). CDR3 size: 14 residues. Germline assignment: CDR1 LNHDA and CDR2 SQIVND (reference sequence). Deletions cut 4 bases from V and 4 bases from J, with 14 bases between. Here the CDR3 reads CASSNKGHLYEQYF. In DNA, the CDR3 is TGTGCCAGTAGTAATAAGGGACACTTGTACGAGCAGTACTTC.

The chain has TRBV27 and TRBJ1-3; D not resolved. This CDR3 has 14 amino acids. V lost 0 bases and J 4 bases, leaving 7 bases between the germline ends. The germline V gene has CDR1 MNHEY and CDR2 SMNVEV (reference sequence). CDR3 sequence (DNA): TGTGCCAGCAGTTTATCGGTCCAGGGAAACACCATATATTTT. This codes for CASSLSVQGNTIYF.

This chain links TRBV4-2 with TRBJ1-5; D may be TRBD1 (6 bases). The germline V gene encodes CDR1 LGHNA and CDR2 YNFKEQ. The CDR3 totals 16 residues. V lost 5 bases and J 0 bases, leaving 14 bases between the germline ends. CDR3 DNA: TGTGCCAGCAGCTATGACAGGACAGATAGCAATCAGCCCCAGCATTTT. It specifies CASSYDRTDSNQPQHF.

This chain connects TRBV7-9 to TRBJ2-3; 9 nucleotides line up with TRBD2. There are 16 residues in the CDR3. In germline, CDR1 is SEHNR, CDR2 FQNEAQ (reference sequence). V was clipped by 6 bases and J by 1 base; unmatched bases: 8. The CDR3 region has the DNA TGTGCCAGCAGGACTTATAGCGGGGGCGGCACAGATACGCAGTATTTT. Protein product: CASRTYSGGGTDTQYF.

This clone has only one observation. The chain joins TRBV7-8 to TRBJ1-2, with TRBD1 as a possible D gene (5 bases). The V gene lost 7 bases and the J gene lost 4 bases, with 16 bases spanning the gap. Germline V gene sequence: CDR1 SGHVS, CDR2 FQNEAQ. The CDR3 sequence is 14 residues long. CDR3 region: CASTPDRRGYGYTF. The CDR3, as DNA: TGTGCCAGCACCCCCGACAGACGCGGCTATGGCTACACCTTC. Full variable domain (remainder filled in from reference TRBV7-8 and TRBJ1-2): GAGVSQSPRYKVAKRGQDVALRCDPISGHVSLFWYQQALGQGPEFLTYFQNEAQLDKSGLPSDRFFAERPEGSVSTLKIQRTQQEDSAVYLCASTPDRRGYGYTFGSGTRLTVV.

The genes are TRBV11-2 and TRBJ2-7; 13 bases fit TRBD2. The CDR3 extends over 15 amino acids. Unmatched junction bases numbered 4, after V lost 4 bases and J lost 4 bases. CDR1 is SGHAT and CDR2 is FQNNGV in the germline V gene. The CDR3 sequence: CASSSGLAGRYEQYV. CDR3 coding DNA: TGTGCCAGCAGCTCGGGACTAGCGGGGCGATACGAGCAGTACGTC.

The chain links TRBV4-1 to TRBJ1-3; no clear D gene. CDR3 length: 15 amino acids. V was trimmed by 2 bases and J by 1 base, leaving 9 bases between them. Looked up from germline, CDR1 is MGHRA and CDR2 is YSYEKL. CDR3 protein: CASSQLRQSGNTIYF. Here the CDR3 DNA reads TGCGCCAGCAGCCAACTTCGCCAGTCTGGAAACACCATATATTTT.

The V and J genes are TRBV27 and TRBJ2-3; the D is unclear. With 1 base removed from V and 1 base from J, the gap between germline ends came to 6 bases. The CDR3 length is 14 residues. In germline, CDR1 is MNHEY, CDR2 SMNVEV (reference sequence). CDR3 sequence: CASSLLGGTDTQYF. CDR3 coding DNA: TGTGCCAGCAGTTTATTAGGAGGCACAGATACGCAGTATTTT.

The V and J genes are TRBV27 and TRBJ2-5, with a weak D call TRBD2 (5 bases). The CDR3 length is 15 residues. V lost 2 bases and J lost 5, with 15 bases in between. Germline V gene data show CDR1 as MNHEY and CDR2 as SMNVEV (reference sequence). The CDR3 region is CASSLNGLSGETQYF. CDR3 in DNA: TGTGCCAGCAGTTTAAACGGGCTCTCGGGGGAGACCCAGTACTTC.

CDR3 sequence: CATSMRQGNSPLHF. The CDR3 DNA is TGTGCCACCAGCATGCGACAGGGAAATTCACCCCTCCACTTT. The genes are TRBV15 and TRBJ1-6; 7 positions agree with TRBD1. There are 14 residues in the CDR3. Trimming at V came to 4 bases and at J to 7 bases, leaving 4 bases not matched to a gene. Germline lookup yields CDR1 LNHNV and CDR2 YYDKDF (reference sequence).

The chain uses TRBV6-6 and TRBJ1-1, with TRBD1 matching 7 bases. The junction had 7 bases not matched to a gene; V was cut back by 6 bases and J by 6 bases. CDR1 is MNHNY, CDR2 SVGAGI, per germline (reference sequence). The CDR3 spans 13 residues. Here the CDR3 DNA reads TGTGCCAGCAGCTTGACCGGGACAGCTGAAGCTTTCTTT. This translates into CASSLTGTAEAFF.